The 32 T cell receptor beta chains given below trace back to one sample, sequenced in a study of CD8+ T cells in alopecia areata. Following extraction, RNA underwent reverse transcription to cDNA, which served as the sequencing template. TCRdb keeps only in-frame clones here, not all; method: immunoSEQ multiplex PCR. The sample carries 65,000 to 75,000 clones, 40% to 50% recorded once. The specimen was CD8+ T cells sorted from blood, collected at week 0. These receptors were taken from a human donor with alopecia areata.

The chain links TRBV28 to TRBJ1-5; D uncertain. The length of the CDR3 is 14 residues. V was shortened by 7 bases and J by 4 bases, with 14 bases between the two germline ends. Germline CDR1 MDHEN, CDR2 SYDVKM. This CDR3 is CASNLGLQNQPQHF. CDR3 coding DNA: TGTGCCAGCAATCTGGGCCTCCAGAATCAGCCCCAGCATTTT.

V is TRBV4-1 and J is TRBJ1-2; 8 positions agree with TRBD1. V dropped 2 bases and J dropped 6; count of bases not matched to a gene: 14. Germline V CDR1 and CDR2: MGHRA, YSYEKL. CDR3 length equals 17 residues. Written as DNA, the CDR3 is TGCGCCAGCAGCCAAATCTATGGAGAGGGACAGGTGAATGGCTACACCTTC. Translation gives CASSQIYGEGQVNGYTF.

The genes are TRBV9 and TRBJ2-7; TRBD1 might be the D (6 bases). Per the germline V gene, CDR1 is SGDLS and CDR2 is YYNGEE. The CDR3 is 13 amino acids. Trimming removed 3 bases from V and 3 bases from J, with 10 bases in between. The CDR3 is CASSAGTFYEQYF. The CDR3 DNA reads TGTGCCAGCAGCGCAGGGACATTCTACGAGCAGTACTTC.

In its sample, this clone was seen a few times. V usage is TRBV25-1 and J usage is TRBJ2-7, with D possibly being TRBD1 or TRBD2 (5 bases each). CDR3 size: 13 residues. Per the germline V gene, CDR1 is MGHDK and CDR2 is SYGVNS. Deletions cut 8 bases from V and 5 bases from J, with 16 bases between. The CDR3 nucleotides read TGTGCCAGCGGGGACGGGGCTAACGACGAGCAGTACTTC. It yields the protein CASGDGANDEQYF.

The chain links TRBV5-4 to TRBJ2-1; D is unclear. V gave up 0 bases and J gave up 15 bases, with 10 bases separating them. CDR1 is SGHNT and CDR2 is YYREEE in the germline V gene (reference sequence). The CDR3 extends over 11 amino acids. The CDR3 protein is CASSLAGEPFF. CDR3 in DNA: TGTGCCAGCAGCTTGGCTGGGGAACCGTTCTTC.

The chain is built from TRBV4-1 and TRBJ2-2; TRBD2 agrees at 7 bases. CDR3 size: 15 residues. Trimming took 8 bases from V and 3 from J; bases not matched to a gene: 9. The germline CDR1 and CDR2 sequences are MGHRA and YSYEKL. The CDR3 reads CASRATAGHTGELFF. CDR3 DNA sequence: TGCGCCAGCCGCGCGACAGCGGGGCACACCGGGGAGCTGTTTTTT.

The chain combines TRBV7-2 with TRBJ1-4; 7 bases are shared with TRBD1. This CDR3 comprises 17 residues. Germline lookup yields CDR1 SGHTA and CDR2 FQGNSA. V shed 1 base and J 6 bases; nucleotides not matched to a gene: 11. CDR3 sequence: CASSLGYTRGTDEKLFF. In DNA, the CDR3 is TGTGCCAGCAGCTTAGGGTACACCCGCGGGACAGATGAAAAACTGTTTTTT.

The V call is TRBV28, the J call TRBJ2-1, with 12 bases identical to TRBD2. The germline V gene encodes CDR1 MDHEN and CDR2 SYDVKM. V shed 6 bases, J shed 6 bases, and the junction held 6 bases outside the gene matches. The CDR3 consists of 15 residues. CDR3 in DNA: TGTGCCAGCAGCGACGGGACTAGCGGGTTCAATGAGCAGTTCTTC. Protein sequence: CASSDGTSGFNEQFF.

This clone was seen a handful of times. This sequence joins TRBV7-9 and TRBJ2-1; D ambiguous. The V and J ends lost 1 base and 7 bases respectively, with 2 bases between them. This CDR3 region has 11 residues. The germline V gene encodes CDR1 SEHNR and CDR2 FQNEAQ (reference sequence). CDR3 DNA: TGTGCCAGCAGCTTAGGGAATGAGCAGTTCTTC. Amino acids: CASSLGNEQFF.

The chain has TRBV27 and TRBJ1-1; D unclear. V lost 3 bases to trimming and J lost 1 base, with 6 bases between them. The CDR3 length is 13 residues. The germline CDR1 and CDR2 sequences are MNHEY and SMNVEV (reference sequence). CDR3 in DNA: TGTGCCAGCAGTTTTGCTGGGAACACTGAAGCTTTCTTT. It yields the protein CASSFAGNTEAFF.

This clone was seen more than once but under ten times. V usage is TRBV29-1 and J usage is TRBJ2-5; 9 bases match TRBD2. CDR1 SQVTM and CDR2 ANQGSEA come from the germline V gene. The length of the CDR3 is 14 residues. V lost 5 bases and J lost 4; bases outside the gene matches: 8. The chain's CDR3 is CSVSLAGDGETQYF. CDR3 coding DNA: TGCAGCGTTTCCTTAGCGGGAGACGGAGAGACCCAGTACTTC.

This clone has more than one count but fewer than ten. The V and J genes are TRBV19 and TRBJ2-5; D unclear. CDR3 length equals 13 residues. The germline V gene has CDR1 LNHDA and CDR2 SQIVND (reference sequence). The V end was cut by 3 bases, the J end by 5 bases, with 10 bases between. CDR3 DNA sequence: TGTGCCAGTAGTATCGGTAGCTCCGAGACCCAGTACTTC. It is translated as CASSIGSSETQYF.

The V call is TRBV7-8, the J call TRBJ1-1, with D possibly matching TRBD1 (5 bases). Trimming pared 1 base from V and 5 bases from J, leaving 14 bases between. This CDR3 region has 15 residues. Germline lookup yields CDR1 SGHVS and CDR2 FQNEAQ. DNA of the CDR3: TGTGCCAGCAGCTTAGTTCGGGCCGGGGGGACTGAAGCTTTCTTT. The encoded protein is CASSLVRAGGTEAFF.

J is TRBJ2-7 and V is TRBV2; 8 positions agree with TRBD2. CDR3 length: 19 residues. The germline V gene has CDR1 SNHLY and CDR2 FYNNEI. The J segment lost 2 bases and the V segment lost 1 base, leaving 16 bases of the junction unmatched. This CDR3 is CASSEDSRTVSGSPYEQYF. The CDR3, as DNA: TGTGCCAGCAGTGAAGATAGTCGGACGGTGAGCGGGAGCCCCTACGAGCAGTACTTC.

The chain recombines TRBV29-1 with TRBJ1-1; D is unclear. The CDR3 is 12 residues long. Deletions cut 5 bases from V and 5 bases from J, with 12 bases between. Germline V lookup: CDR1 SQVTM, CDR2 ANQGSEA. CDR3: CSVKGSDTEAFF. The CDR3 region has the DNA TGCAGCGTTAAAGGGTCGGATACTGAAGCTTTCTTT.

The V gene is TRBV27, the J gene TRBJ2-7; a possible D gene is TRBD2 (6 bases). Deletions cut 5 bases from V and 4 bases from J, with 12 bases between. This CDR3 is built from 13 residues. Per the germline V gene, CDR1 is MNHEY and CDR2 is SMNVEV (reference sequence). The DNA for the CDR3 is TGTGCCAGCAGTCCGGGCGGGGTATACGAGCAGTACTTC. Its translation: CASSPGGVYEQYF.

This chain uses TRBV6-6 with TRBJ2-5, with TRBD2 as a possible D gene (6 bases). CDR3 length equals 15 residues. V was pared by 0 bases and J by 4 bases, with 12 bases between. The germline V gene has CDR1 MNHNY and CDR2 SVGAGI (reference sequence). The CDR3 DNA reads as TGTGCCAGCAGTTACTCTCAGGGAGGTGGAGAGACCCAGTACTTC. Translation gives CASSYSQGGGETQYF.

This clone has more than one count but fewer than ten. This chain connects TRBV29-1 to TRBJ2-2; 7 bases are a match to TRBD1. With 6 bases clipped from V and 1 base from J, the junction kept 23 bases outside the gene matches. Germline V gene sequence: CDR1 SQVTM, CDR2 ANQGSEA. CDR3 size: 20 residues. The DNA for the CDR3 is TGCAGCGTCTACTTGACAGGGTATGGAGCAAAGCAAAAGAACACCGGGGAGCTGTTTTTT. Its translation: CSVYLTGYGAKQKNTGELFF.

This clone has more than one count but fewer than ten. V gene TRBV29-1 combines with J gene TRBJ1-1, with TRBD1 matching over 7 bases. CDR3 size: 14 residues. CDR1 is SQVTM, CDR2 ANQGSEA, per germline. Trimming at V came to 3 bases and at J to 3 bases, leaving 7 bases not matched to a gene. In DNA form, the CDR3 reads TGCAGCGTTGACCTGACAGGGCGGGACACTGAAGCTTTCTTT. The encoded protein is CSVDLTGRDTEAFF.

This clone turned up a few times. The J gene is TRBJ2-1, the V gene TRBV7-9; no firm D call. V lost 1 base and J 14 bases, leaving 9 bases between the germline ends. Germline V gene sequence: CDR1 SEHNR, CDR2 FQNEAQ (reference sequence). The CDR3 loop spans 11 amino acids. The CDR3 reads CASSLGSFEFF. The CDR3 DNA sequence: TGTGCCAGCAGCTTAGGTAGTTTCGAGTTCTTC. Combining the CDR3 with reference TRBV7-9 and TRBJ2-1 gives the whole variable domain DTGVSQNPRHKITKRGQNVTFRCDPISEHNRLYWYRQTLGQGPEFLTYFQNEAQLEKSRLLSDRFSAERPKGSFSTLEIQRTEQGDSAMYLCASSLGSFEFFGPGTRLTVL.

This chain joins TRBV15 and TRBJ2-5; D gene ambiguous. Germline CDR1 LNHNV, CDR2 YYDKDF (reference sequence). V was trimmed by 5 bases and J by 5 bases, leaving 12 bases between them. CDR3 size: 13 residues. The DNA for the CDR3 is TGTGCCACCAGCGGATCGGTTCATGAGACCCAGTACTTC. As protein: CATSGSVHETQYF.

This clone has just a few counts. The rearrangement joins TRBV7-9 to TRBJ2-1; D is tentatively TRBD1 or TRBD2 (5 bases each). Per the germline V gene, CDR1 is SEHNR and CDR2 is FQNEAQ (reference sequence). Between the trimmed V and J ends, which lost 5 bases and 9 bases, there was a span of 23 bases. CDR3 length: 16 residues. The CDR3 bases are TGTGCCAGCAGCGTGCCTCAGGGACCCCGTAAGGGTGAGCAGTTCTTC. This sequence encodes CASSVPQGPRKGEQFF. The full variable domain, with the rest looked up from reference TRBV7-9 and TRBJ2-1, is DTGVSQNPRHKITKRGQNVTFRCDPISEHNRLYWYRQTLGQGPEFLTYFQNEAQLEKSRLLSDRFSAERPKGSFSTLEIQRTEQGDSAMYLCASSVPQGPRKGEQFFGPGTRLTVL.

The rearrangement joins TRBV30 to TRBJ2-3; a possible D gene is TRBD2 (5 bases). The CDR3 is 14 amino acids. Germline V CDR1 and CDR2: GTSNPN, SVGIG (reference sequence). Trimming cost V 0 bases and J 4 bases, with 11 bases left between them. CDR3 in DNA: TGTGCCTGGAGTGTACTGAGGGAAGCAGATACGCAGTATTTT. Protein: CAWSVLREADTQYF.

A single count supports this clone. The V and J genes are TRBV9 and TRBJ2-2; D remains ambiguous. The germline V gene encodes CDR1 SGDLS and CDR2 YYNGEE. The CDR3 runs 12 residues. The germline V and J ends were trimmed by 5 bases and 6 bases, with 8 bases remaining between them. In DNA form, the CDR3 reads TGTGCCAGCAGGTGGGGTCCCGGGGAGCTGTTTTTT. It translates to CASRWGPGELFF.

This clone turned up a few times. The chain joins TRBV29-1 to TRBJ2-7; D is uncertain. This CDR3 region has 13 residues. Trimming pared 3 bases from V and 2 bases from J, leaving 11 bases between. Germline V gene sequence: CDR1 SQVTM, CDR2 ANQGSEA. The CDR3 sequence is CSVEKASPYEQYF. DNA for the CDR3: TGCAGCGTTGAGAAAGCGTCCCCCTACGAGCAGTACTTC.

This clone has only a few counts. The rearrangement uses TRBV6-4 and TRBJ1-1; unclear D gene. In germline, CDR1 is MRHNA, CDR2 SNTAGT. The CDR3 runs 13 residues. Trimming took off 8 bases at V and 2 bases at J, with 12 bases between the two ends. The CDR3 spells CASSLGSNTEAFF. The CDR3 nucleotides are TGTGCCAGCTCCCTCGGGTCCAACACTGAAGCTTTCTTT.

This clone showed up just a few times. This chain uses TRBV30 with TRBJ2-2; a possible D gene is TRBD2 (5 bases). Deletions cut 2 bases from V and 3 bases from J, with 7 bases between. The CDR3 is 13 residues long. Per the germline V gene, CDR1 is GTSNPN and CDR2 is SVGIG (reference sequence). The CDR3 reads CAWSTRDTGELFF. As DNA, the CDR3 is TGTGCCTGGAGTACTAGGGACACCGGGGAGCTGTTTTTT.

The V gene is TRBV6-1, the J gene TRBJ2-5; no clear D gene. The CDR3 runs 12 residues. Trimming shortened V by 10 bases and J by 4 bases, and 13 bases separated the two germline ends. Germline V gene data show CDR1 as MNHNS and CDR2 as SASEGT. In DNA form, the CDR3 reads TGTGCCAATGCCCTCGGGTTAGAGACCCAGTACTTC. Protein sequence: CANALGLETQYF.

The rearrangement uses TRBV25-1 and TRBJ2-7, with 7 bases identical to TRBD2. Germline CDR1 MGHDK, CDR2 SYGVNS. Trimming removed 6 bases from V and 6 bases from J; junction bases left unmatched: 20. The CDR3 is 17 residues long. The CDR3 DNA is TGTGCCAGCAGGACGGACGTTAGCGCGGGGTGGGAGGGCGAGCAGTACTTC. This sequence encodes CASRTDVSAGWEGEQYF.

This clone was recorded a few times. This sequence joins TRBV30 and TRBJ2-3; D gene ambiguous. CDR3 length: 14 residues. V lost 0 bases, J lost 0 bases, and 7 bases lay in between. In germline, CDR1 is GTSNPN, CDR2 SVGIG (reference sequence). The CDR3 nucleotides are TGTGCCTGGAGTGTCCGGGTTAGCACAGATACGCAGTATTTT. Translation gives CAWSVRVSTDTQYF.

V gene TRBV30 combines with J gene TRBJ2-7, with D possibly being TRBD2 (5 bases). Trimming took 0 bases from V and 3 from J, leaving 9 bases between them. The germline gives CDR1 GTSNPN, CDR2 SVGIG (reference sequence). The length of the CDR3 is 13 residues. CDR3 coding DNA: TGTGCCTGGAGTGTAGGACTGAACTACGAGCAGTACTTC. Residues: CAWSVGLNYEQYF.

The CDR3 region is CASSVGGTVNYGYTF. In nucleotides, the CDR3 is TGTGCCAGCAGCGTAGGAGGCACAGTCAACTATGGCTACACCTTC. This chain joins TRBV9 and TRBJ1-2; D remains ambiguous. Deletions cut 0 bases from V and 2 bases from J, with 11 bases between. Germline values: CDR1 SGDLS, CDR2 YYNGEE. This CDR3 region has 15 residues.